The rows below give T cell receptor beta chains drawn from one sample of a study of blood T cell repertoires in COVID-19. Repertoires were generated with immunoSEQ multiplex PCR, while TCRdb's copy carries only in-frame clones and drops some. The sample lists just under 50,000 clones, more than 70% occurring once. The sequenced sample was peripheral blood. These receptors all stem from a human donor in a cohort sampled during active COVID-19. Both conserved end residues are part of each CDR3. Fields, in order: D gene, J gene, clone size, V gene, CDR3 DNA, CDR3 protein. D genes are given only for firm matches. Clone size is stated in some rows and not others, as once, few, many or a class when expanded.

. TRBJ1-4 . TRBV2 TGTGCCAGCAGACAGGGACCCCCTTCGAAACTGTTTTTT CASRQGPPSKLFF
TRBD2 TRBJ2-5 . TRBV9 TGTGCCAGCAGCGTAGGTAGCGGGGGGGCCCTAGAGACCCAGTACTTC CASSVGSGGALETQYF
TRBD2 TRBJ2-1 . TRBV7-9 TGTGCCAGCAGCTTAGTGGCAGCGGGGAATGAGCAGTTCTTC CASSLVAAGNEQFF
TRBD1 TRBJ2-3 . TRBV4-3 TGCGCCAGCAGCCAATTTGCGGGGTCGGACAGGGTGACAGATACGCAGTATTTT CASSQFAGSDRVTDTQYF
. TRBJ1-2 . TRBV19 TGTGCCAGTTCTGTCCTAACTAACTATGGCTACACCTTC CASSVLTNYGYTF
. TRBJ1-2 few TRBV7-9 TGTGCCAGCAGCTTAGCTATAGGGGACTATGGCTACACCTTC CASSLAIGDYGYTF
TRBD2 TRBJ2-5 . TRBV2 TGTGCCAGCAAATCACTAGCGGGAGAGCTCCAAGAGACCCAGTACTTC CASKSLAGELQETQYF
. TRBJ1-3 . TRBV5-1 TGCGCCAGCAGCTTGGACGGGTTCTCTGGAAACACCATATATTTT CASSLDGFSGNTIYF
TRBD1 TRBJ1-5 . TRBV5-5 TGTGCCAGCAGCCCCACAGGGGAGGTGTGGAATCAGCCCCAGCATTTT CASSPTGEVWNQPQHF
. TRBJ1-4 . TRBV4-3 TGCGCCAGCAGCCCGAGGGCCGGCTTTAATGAAAAACTGTTTTTT CASSPRAGFNEKLFF
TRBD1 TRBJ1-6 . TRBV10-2 TGCGCCAGCAGTAGGGACAGGGATGAAAATTCACCCCTCCACTTT CASSRDRDENSPLHF
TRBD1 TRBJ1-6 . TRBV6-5 TGTGCCAGCGGACAGGGGAGAGATTCACCCCTCCACTTT CASGQGRDSPLHF
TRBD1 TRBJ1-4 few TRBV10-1 TGCGCCAGCAGTGAGAGGACAGGTTGGGATGAAAAACTGTTTTTT CASSERTGWDEKLFF
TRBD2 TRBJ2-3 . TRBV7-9 TGTGCCAGCAGCCGCCTCGTGACGGGAGGGCCCACAGATACGCAGTATTTT CASSRLVTGGPTDTQYF
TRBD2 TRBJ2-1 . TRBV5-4 TGTGCCAGCAGCGGCAAGAGCGGGACCTCCTACAATGAGCAGTTCTTC CASSGKSGTSYNEQFF
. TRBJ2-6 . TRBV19 TGTGCCAGTAGTATTCAGGCCTTAGGGGCCAACGTCCTGACTTTC CASSIQALGANVLTF
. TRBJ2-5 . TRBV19 TGTGCCAGTAGTGAAGGGGGAGGGGAGACCCAGTACTTC CASSEGGGETQYF
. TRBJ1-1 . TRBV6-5 TGTGCCAGCAGACCTCCGGGAAACCATTACACTGAAGCTTTCTTT CASRPPGNHYTEAFF
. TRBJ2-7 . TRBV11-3 TGTGCCAGCAGTTGGTTGGTTCAGGCCAAGTACGAGCAGTACTTC CASSWLVQAKYEQYF
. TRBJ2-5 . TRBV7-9 TGTGCCAGCAGCTTAGAAGGGGCACCTCAAGAGACCCAGTACTTC CASSLEGAPQETQYF
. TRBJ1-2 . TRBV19 TGTGCCAGTAGTATCGACCCCACTAGGGGCTACACCTTC CASSIDPTRGYTF
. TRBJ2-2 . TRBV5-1 TGCGCCAGCAGCTTCGTAGTGAACACCGGGGAGCTGTTTTTT CASSFVVNTGELFF
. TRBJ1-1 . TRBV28 TGTGCCAGCAGTATCCCGAGTGGGCATACTGAAGCTTTCTTT CASSIPSGHTEAFF
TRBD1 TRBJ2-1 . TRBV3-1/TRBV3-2 TGTGCCAGCAGGCGATTCGGGACAGGGGGCAATGAGCAGTTCTTC CASRRFGTGGNEQFF
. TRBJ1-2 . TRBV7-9 TGTGCCAGCAGCTCGACAGACCCTAACTATGGCTACACCTTC CASSSTDPNYGYTF
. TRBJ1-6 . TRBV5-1 TGCGCCAGCAGCCGCGAGGGGGGGTATAATTCACCCCTCCACTTT CASSREGGYNSPLHF
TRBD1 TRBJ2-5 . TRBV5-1 TGCGCCAGCAGCTTGAGACAGGGCCAGGAGACCCAGTACTTC CASSLRQGQETQYF
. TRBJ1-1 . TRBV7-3 TGTGCCAGCAGCTTAGCCTCGGTGAACACTGAAGCTTTCTTT CASSLASVNTEAFF
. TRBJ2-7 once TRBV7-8 TGTGCCAGCAGCTTAGGACTAGGTAATTTCTACGAGCAGTACTTC CASSLGLGNFYEQYF
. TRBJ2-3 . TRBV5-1 TGCGCCACCACTCTCGGGGAGGGGGGAGGCACAGATACGCAGTATTTT CATTLGEGGGTDTQYF
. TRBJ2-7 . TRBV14 TGTGCCAGCAGCCAAGTTCGGTCCTACGAGCAGTACTTC CASSQVRSYEQYF
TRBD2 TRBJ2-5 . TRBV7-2 TGTGCCAGCAGCTTAGTCGTCGGGGGGAGGGAGACCCAGTACTTC CASSLVVGGRETQYF
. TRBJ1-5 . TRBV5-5 TGTGCCAGCAGCCTGTTGGAGGGTCAGCCCCAGCATTTT CASSLLEGQPQHF
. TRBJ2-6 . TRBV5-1 TGCGCCAGCAGCGCCCCTACAGGGTCCGGGGCCAACGTCCTGACTTTC CASSAPTGSGANVLTF
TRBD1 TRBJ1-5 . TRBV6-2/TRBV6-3 TGTGCCAGCAGTTACGGGACAGGGTTTCAGCCCCAGCATTTT CASSYGTGFQPQHF
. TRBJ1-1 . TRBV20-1 TGCAGTGCTTCGTGGGGGCGATTT CSASWGRF
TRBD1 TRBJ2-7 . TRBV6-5 TGTGCCAGCAGTTACGTCGGGACAGGAGAATACGAGCAGTACTTC CASSYVGTGEYEQYF
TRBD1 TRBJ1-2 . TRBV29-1 TGCAGCGTTGCACAGGGGCTCTATGGCTACACCTTC CSVAQGLYGYTF
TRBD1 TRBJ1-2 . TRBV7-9 TGTGCCAGCAGCTTGGGTCAGGACAGGGGGCCTAATGGCTACACCTTC CASSLGQDRGPNGYTF
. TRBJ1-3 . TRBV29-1 TGCAGCGTTGAGGCCAGGCCCCCGGGAAACACCATATATTTT CSVEARPPGNTIYF
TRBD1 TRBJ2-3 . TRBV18 TGTGCCAGCTCACCTCAAACAGGGGGCGCAGATACGCAGTATTTT CASSPQTGGADTQYF
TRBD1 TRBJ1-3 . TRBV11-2 TGTGCCAGCAGCTATGACAGGGTCACCTCTGGAAACACCATATATTTT CASSYDRVTSGNTIYF
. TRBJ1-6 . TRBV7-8 TGTGCCAGCAGCCCAAATGTGAGGGTAGACGATAATTCACCCCTCCACTTT CASSPNVRVDDNSPLHF
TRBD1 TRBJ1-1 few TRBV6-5 TGTGCCAGCACCGACAGGGGGGACACTGAAGCTTTCTTT CASTDRGDTEAFF
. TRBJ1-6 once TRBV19 TGTGCCAGCAAACCCCAGGGTGGTAATTCACCCCTCCACTTT CASKPQGGNSPLHF
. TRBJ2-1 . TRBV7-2 TGTGCCAGCAGCTTAGGGCAGGCCTCCAGTTATCTCTACAATGAGCAGTTCTTC CASSLGQASSYLYNEQFF
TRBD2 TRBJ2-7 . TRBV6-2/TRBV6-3 TGTGCCAGCAGTTCAGAGCGGGGCCCTCGGGAGCAGTACTTC CASSSERGPREQYF
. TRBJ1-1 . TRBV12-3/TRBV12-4 TGTGCCAGCAGTTCTACCTCTCCGGAAGCTTTCTTT CASSSTSPEAFF
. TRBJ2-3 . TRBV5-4 TGTGCCAGCAGCCCCCGCATAGCAGATACGCAGTATTTT CASSPRIADTQYF
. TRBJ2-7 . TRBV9 TGTGCCAGCAGCGTAGCTTTAAGGGAGGACGAGCAGTACTTC CASSVALREDEQYF
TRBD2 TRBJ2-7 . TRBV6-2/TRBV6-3 TGTGCCAGCAGCCGGGGACTAGCGGGAGGCACCTACGAGCAGTACTTC CASSRGLAGGTYEQYF
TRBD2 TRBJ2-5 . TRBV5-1 TGCGCCAGCAGCGCGGAACTAGCGGGGGGCCAAGAGACCCAGTACTTC CASSAELAGGQETQYF
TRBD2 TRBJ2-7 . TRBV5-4 TGTGCCAGCAGCCCCACTAGCGGGAGGTACTCCTACGAGCAGTACTTC CASSPTSGRYSYEQYF